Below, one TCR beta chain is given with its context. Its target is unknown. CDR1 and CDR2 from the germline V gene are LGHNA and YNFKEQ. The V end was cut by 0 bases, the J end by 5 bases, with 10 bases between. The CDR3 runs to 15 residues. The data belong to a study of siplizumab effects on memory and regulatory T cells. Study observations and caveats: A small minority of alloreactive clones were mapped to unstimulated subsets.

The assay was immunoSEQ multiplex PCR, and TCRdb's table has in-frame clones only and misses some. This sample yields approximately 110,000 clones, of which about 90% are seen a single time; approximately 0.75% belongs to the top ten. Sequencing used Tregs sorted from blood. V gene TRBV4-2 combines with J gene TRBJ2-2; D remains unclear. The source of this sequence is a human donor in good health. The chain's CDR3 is CASSQDLRGTGELFF. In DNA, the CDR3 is TGTGCCAGCAGCCAAGATCTACGCGGAACCGGGGAGCTGTTTTTT.